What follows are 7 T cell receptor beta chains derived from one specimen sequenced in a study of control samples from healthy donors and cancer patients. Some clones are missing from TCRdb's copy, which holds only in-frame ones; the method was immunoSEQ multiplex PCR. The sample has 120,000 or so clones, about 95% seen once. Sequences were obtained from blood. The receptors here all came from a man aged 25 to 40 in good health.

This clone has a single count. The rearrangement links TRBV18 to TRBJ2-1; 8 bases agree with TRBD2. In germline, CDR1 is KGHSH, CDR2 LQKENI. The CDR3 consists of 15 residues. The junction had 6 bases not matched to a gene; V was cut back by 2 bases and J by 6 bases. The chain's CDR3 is CASSPGLAGGNEQFF. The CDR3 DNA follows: TGTGCCAGCTCACCAGGGCTAGCGGGTGGCAATGAGCAGTTCTTC.

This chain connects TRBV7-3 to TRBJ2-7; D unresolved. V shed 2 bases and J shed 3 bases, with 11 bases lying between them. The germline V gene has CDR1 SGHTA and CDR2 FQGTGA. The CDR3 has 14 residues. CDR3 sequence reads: CASSLLSRDYEQYF. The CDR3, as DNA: TGTGCCAGCAGCTTATTAAGTCGAGACTACGAGCAGTACTTC.

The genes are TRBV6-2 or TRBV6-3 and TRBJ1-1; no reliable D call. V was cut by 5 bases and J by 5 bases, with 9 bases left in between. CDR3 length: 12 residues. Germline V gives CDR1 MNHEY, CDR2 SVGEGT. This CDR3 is CASSLPGTEAFF. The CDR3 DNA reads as TGTGCCAGCAGTCTCCCGGGGACTGAAGCTTTCTTT.

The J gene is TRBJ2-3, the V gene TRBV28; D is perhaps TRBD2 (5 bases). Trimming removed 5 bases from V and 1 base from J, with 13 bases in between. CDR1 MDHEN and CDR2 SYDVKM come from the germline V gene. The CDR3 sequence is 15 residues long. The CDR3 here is CASSPGGARTDTQYF. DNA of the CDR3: TGTGCCAGCAGTCCCGGAGGAGCACGCACAGATACGCAGTATTTT.

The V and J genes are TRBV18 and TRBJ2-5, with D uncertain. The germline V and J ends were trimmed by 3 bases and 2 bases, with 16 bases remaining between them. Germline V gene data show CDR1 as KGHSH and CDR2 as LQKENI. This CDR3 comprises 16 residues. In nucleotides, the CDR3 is TGTGCCAGCTCACCTGAGTACCGACTGAGGCAAGAGACCCAGTACTTC. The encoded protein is CASSPEYRLRQETQYF. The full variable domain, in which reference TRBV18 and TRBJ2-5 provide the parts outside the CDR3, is NAGVMQNPRHLVRRRGQEARLRCSPMKGHSHVYWYRQLPEEGLKFMVYLQKENIIDESGMPKERFSAEFPKEGPSILRIQQVVRGDSAAYFCASSPEYRLRQETQYFGPGTRLLVL.

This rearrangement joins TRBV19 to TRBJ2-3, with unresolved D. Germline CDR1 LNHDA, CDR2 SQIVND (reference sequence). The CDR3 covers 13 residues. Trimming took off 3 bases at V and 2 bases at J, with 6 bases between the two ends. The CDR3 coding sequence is TGTGCCAGTAGTATGGTTGTCACAGATACGCAGTATTTT. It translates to CASSMVVTDTQYF.

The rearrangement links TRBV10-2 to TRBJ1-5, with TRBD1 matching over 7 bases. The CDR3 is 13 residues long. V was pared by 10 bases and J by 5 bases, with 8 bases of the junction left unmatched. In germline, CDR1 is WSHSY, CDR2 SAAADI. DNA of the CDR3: TGCGCCACTTCGACAGGGTCCCATCAGCCCCAGCATTTT. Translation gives CATSTGSHQPQHF.